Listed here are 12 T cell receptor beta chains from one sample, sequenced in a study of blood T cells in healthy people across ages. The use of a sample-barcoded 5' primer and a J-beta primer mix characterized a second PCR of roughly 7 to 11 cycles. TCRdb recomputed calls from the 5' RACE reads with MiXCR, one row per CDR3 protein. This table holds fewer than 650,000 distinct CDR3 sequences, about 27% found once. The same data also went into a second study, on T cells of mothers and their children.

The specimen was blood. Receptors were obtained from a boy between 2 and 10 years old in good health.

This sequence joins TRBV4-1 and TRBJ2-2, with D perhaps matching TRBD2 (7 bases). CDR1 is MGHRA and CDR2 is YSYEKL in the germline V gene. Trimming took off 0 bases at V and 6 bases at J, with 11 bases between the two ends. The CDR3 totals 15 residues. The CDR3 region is CASSQEGGLAGELFF. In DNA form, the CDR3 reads TGCGCCAGCAGCCAAGAGGGGGGGCTCGCCGGGGAGCTGTTTTTT.

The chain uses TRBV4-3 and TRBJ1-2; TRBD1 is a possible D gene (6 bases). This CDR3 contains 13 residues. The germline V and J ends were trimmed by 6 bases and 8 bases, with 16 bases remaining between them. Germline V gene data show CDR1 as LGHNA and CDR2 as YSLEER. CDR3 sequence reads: CASSQTGERGYTF. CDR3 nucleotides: TGCGCCAGCAGTCAGACAGGAGAGAGGGGCTACACCTTC.

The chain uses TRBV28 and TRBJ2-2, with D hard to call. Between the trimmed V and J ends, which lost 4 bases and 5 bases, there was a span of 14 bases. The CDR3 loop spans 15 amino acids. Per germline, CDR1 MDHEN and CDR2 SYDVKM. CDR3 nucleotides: TGTGCCAGCAGTTCCCGAGGAGTCCGGACCGGGGAGCTGTTTTTT. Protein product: CASSSRGVRTGELFF.

The CDR3 protein is CASSLQDRSSYEQYF. The DNA of the CDR3 is TGTGCCAGCAGTTTACAGGACAGGAGCTCCTACGAGCAGTACTTC. The V and J genes are TRBV28 and TRBJ2-7, with 7 positions matching TRBD1. Trimming at V came to 2 bases and at J to 0 bases, leaving 4 bases not matched to a gene. Germline loops: CDR1 MDHEN, CDR2 SYDVKM. This CDR3 spans 15 amino acids.

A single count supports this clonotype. CDR3 loop: CASSLASVRYTF. The CDR3, as DNA: TGTGCCAGCAGCTTAGCGTCCGTTCGCTACACCTTC. The chain has TRBV7-2 and TRBJ1-2; D is uncertain. Looked up from germline, CDR1 is SGHTA and CDR2 is FQGNSA. Trimming took 0 bases from V and 9 from J, leaving 8 bases between them. The CDR3 sequence is 12 residues long. Supplemented by reference TRBV7-2 and TRBJ1-2, the full variable domain reads GAGVSQSPSNKVTEKGKDVELRCDPISGHTALYWYRQSLGQGLEFLIYFQGNSAPDKSGLPSDRFSAERTGGSVSTLTIQRTQQEDSAVYLCASSLASVRYTFGSGTRLTVV.

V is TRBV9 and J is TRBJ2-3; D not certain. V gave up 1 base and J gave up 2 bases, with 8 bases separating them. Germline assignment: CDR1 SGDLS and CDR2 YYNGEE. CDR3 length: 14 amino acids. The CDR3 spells CASSVSPNTDTQYF. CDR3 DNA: TGTGCCAGCAGCGTAAGCCCCAACACAGATACGCAGTATTTT.

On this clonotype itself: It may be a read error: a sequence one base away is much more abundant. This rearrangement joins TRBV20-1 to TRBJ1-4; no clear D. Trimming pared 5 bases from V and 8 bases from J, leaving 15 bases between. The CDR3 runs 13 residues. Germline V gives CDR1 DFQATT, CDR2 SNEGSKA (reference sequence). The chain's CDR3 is CSADTEPGEKLFF. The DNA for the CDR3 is TGCAGTGCTGACACGGAGCCTGGAGAAAAACTGTTTTTT.

The CDR3 DNA follows: TGTGCTGCCGGCAGGGGTGATGAAAAACTGTTTTTT. This encodes CAAGRGDEKLFF. The gene calls are TRBV6-5 and TRBJ1-4, with D perhaps matching TRBD1 (6 bases). This CDR3 is 12 amino acids long. Germline V lookup: CDR1 MNHEY, CDR2 SVGAGI.

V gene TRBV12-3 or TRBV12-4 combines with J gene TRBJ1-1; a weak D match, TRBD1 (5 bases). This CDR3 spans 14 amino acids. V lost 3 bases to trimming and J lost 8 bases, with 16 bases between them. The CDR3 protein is CASSLYGRDPEAFF. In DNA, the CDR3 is TGTGCCAGCAGTTTGTACGGTAGGGACCCGGAAGCTTTCTTT.

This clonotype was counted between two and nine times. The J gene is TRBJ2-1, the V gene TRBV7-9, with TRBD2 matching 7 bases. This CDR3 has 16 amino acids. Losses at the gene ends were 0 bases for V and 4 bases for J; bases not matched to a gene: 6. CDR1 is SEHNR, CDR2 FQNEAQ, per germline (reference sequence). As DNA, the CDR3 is TGTGCCAGCAGCTTAGCTGGCGGGAGTGGGTACAATGAGCAGTTCTTC. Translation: CASSLAGGSGYNEQFF.

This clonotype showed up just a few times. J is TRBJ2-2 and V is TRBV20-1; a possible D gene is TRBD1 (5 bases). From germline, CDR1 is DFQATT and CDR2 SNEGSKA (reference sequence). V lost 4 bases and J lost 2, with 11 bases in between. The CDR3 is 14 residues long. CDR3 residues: CSAKGLDNTGELFF. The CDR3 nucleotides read TGCAGTGCTAAGGGGCTGGATAACACCGGGGAGCTGTTTTTT.

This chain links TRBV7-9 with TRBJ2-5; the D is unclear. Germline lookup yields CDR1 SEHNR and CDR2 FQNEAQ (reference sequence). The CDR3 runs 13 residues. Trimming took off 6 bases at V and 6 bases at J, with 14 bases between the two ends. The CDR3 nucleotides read TGTGCCAGCAGTCCGCTGAACGTACAGACCCAGTACTTC. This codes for CASSPLNVQTQYF. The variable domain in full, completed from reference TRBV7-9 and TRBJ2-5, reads DTGVSQNPRHKITKRGQNVTFRCDPISEHNRLYWYRQTLGQGPEFLTYFQNEAQLEKSRLLSDRFSAERPKGSFSTLEIQRTEQGDSAMYLCASSPLNVQTQYFGPGTRLLVL.